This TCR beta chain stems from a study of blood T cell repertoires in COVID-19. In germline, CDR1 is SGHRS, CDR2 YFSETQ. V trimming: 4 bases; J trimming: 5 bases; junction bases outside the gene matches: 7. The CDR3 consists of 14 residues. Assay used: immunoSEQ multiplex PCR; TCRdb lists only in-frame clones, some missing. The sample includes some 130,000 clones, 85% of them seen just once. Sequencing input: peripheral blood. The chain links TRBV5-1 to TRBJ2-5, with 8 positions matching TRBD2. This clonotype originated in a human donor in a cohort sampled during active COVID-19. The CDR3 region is CASSPGLAVETQYF. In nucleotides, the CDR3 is TGCGCCAGCAGCCCCGGACTAGCAGTCGAGACCCAGTACTTC. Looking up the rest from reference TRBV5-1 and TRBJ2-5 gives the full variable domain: KAGVTQTPRYLIKTRGQQVTLSCSPISGHRSVSWYQQTPGQGLQFLFEYFSETQRNKGNFPGRFSGRQFSNSRSEMNVSTLELGDSALYLCASSPGLAVETQYFGPGTRLLVL.